This T cell receptor (beta chain) was sequenced in a study of blood T cell repertoires in COVID-19. Study details: COVID-19 samples from acute and convalescent phases originated in the United States, Italy and Spain. PBMCs, B-cell-depleted T cells, or T cells provided the cDNA or gDNA that made up the material.

Per the original methods: Reference gene primers were amplified, and this amplification served to estimate nucleated cell counts. The assay was immunoSEQ multiplex PCR, and TCRdb's table has in-frame clones only and misses some. That table supplies the V and J calls and clone size; D and trimming were determined from the DNA. The table includes 55,000 to 80,000 clones, around 76% detected once. This clone occurred a few times. Germline V gene data show CDR1 as MDHEN and CDR2 as SYDVKM. The ends lost 5 bases at V and 6 bases at J; junction bases unmatched: 12. The CDR3 is 16 residues long. The sequence derives from a human donor in a cohort sampled during active COVID-19. The chain uses TRBV28 and TRBJ2-5; 10 nucleotides agree with TRBD2. The sequenced material came from peripheral blood. CDR3 nucleotides: TGTGCCAGCAGTCCCATGGCAGCGGGGGGGCCACAGACCCAGTACTTC. Residues: CASSPMAAGGPQTQYF.